The 11 T cell receptor beta chains listed next were all sequenced from one sample in a study of blood T cell repertoires in COVID-19. Generated by immunoSEQ multiplex PCR, the TCRdb table keeps only in-frame clones and is missing some. Of roughly 30,000 clones in the sample, 91% were seen once. Input material: peripheral blood. The receptors come from a man aged 55 to 70 with acute or convalescent COVID-19.

J is TRBJ2-7 and V is TRBV19, with TRBD1 identical over 7 bases. The CDR3 is made up of 14 amino acids. Germline assignment: CDR1 LNHDA and CDR2 SQIVND (reference sequence). V lost 4 bases and J lost 3; bases outside the gene matches: 6. The CDR3 region is CASSTPGQSYEQYF. CDR3 DNA sequence: TGTGCCAGTAGTACCCCGGGACAGAGCTACGAGCAGTACTTC. Looking up the rest from reference TRBV19 and TRBJ2-7 gives the full variable domain: DGGITQSPKYLFRKEGQNVTLSCEQNLNHDAMYWYRQDPGQGLRLIYYSQIVNDFQKGDIAEGYSVSREKKESFPLTVTSAQKNPTAFYLCASSTPGQSYEQYFGPGTRLTVT.

The V gene is TRBV29-1, the J gene TRBJ2-3; 8 bases align to TRBD1. The CDR3 totals 15 residues. V lost 4 bases and J lost 1; bases outside the gene matches: 7. Germline V gene sequence: CDR1 SQVTM, CDR2 ANQGSEA. In nucleotides, the CDR3 is TGCAGCGTTGCCGGGGACAGGAGGGGCACAGATACGCAGTATTTT. Amino acids: CSVAGDRRGTDTQYF.

The chain employs TRBV7-9 and TRBJ2-7; 8 bases fit TRBD2. The CDR3 is made up of 15 amino acids. Looked up from germline, CDR1 is SEHNR and CDR2 is FQNEAQ (reference sequence). Trimming took 3 bases from V and 4 from J; bases not matched to a gene: 8. The CDR3 DNA reads TGTGCCAGCAGCTTCGTAACTAGCGGAGATTACGAGCAGTACTTC. Protein sequence: CASSFVTSGDYEQYF.

This rearrangement joins TRBV5-4 to TRBJ2-2, with D possibly matching TRBD1 (5 bases). Per the germline V gene, CDR1 is SGHNT and CDR2 is YYREEE (reference sequence). CDR3 length equals 14 residues. Trimming stripped 1 base from V and 8 bases from J, with 12 bases between. CDR3 nucleotides: TGTGCCAGCAGCTTGAGGGGTAATAGGGGGGAGCTGTTTTTT. This encodes CASSLRGNRGELFF.

The J gene is TRBJ2-7, the V gene TRBV7-2; D possibly corresponds to TRBD1 (5 bases). V was pared by 1 base and J by 5 bases, with 9 bases between. The CDR3 is 13 residues long. The germline gives CDR1 SGHTA, CDR2 FQGNSA. The DNA for the CDR3 is TGTGCCAGCAGCTTAGAACAGGCTAACGAGCAGTACTTC. Translation: CASSLEQANEQYF.

The V gene is TRBV6-5, the J gene TRBJ2-1, with 9 bases that match TRBD2. Germline trimming cut 0 bases from V and 6 bases from J; bases unmatched to any gene: 6. Germline CDR1 is MNHEY and CDR2 is SVGAGI. The CDR3 is 16 residues long. The CDR3 sequence: CASSYSPSGIVNEQFF. CDR3 DNA sequence: TGTGCCAGCAGTTACTCGCCTAGCGGGATAGTCAATGAGCAGTTCTTC.

The chain joins TRBV5-5 to TRBJ2-2; D gene unclear. Per the germline V gene, CDR1 is SGHKS and CDR2 is YYEKEE (reference sequence). V gave up 0 bases and J gave up 8 bases, with 11 bases separating them. CDR3 length: 14 amino acids. CDR3: CASSLGGATGELFF. CDR3 in DNA: TGTGCCAGCAGCTTGGGCGGTGCTACAGGGGAGCTGTTTTTT.

This clone has a single count. The genes are TRBV19 and TRBJ1-5, with 9 bases matching TRBD1. This CDR3 spans 15 amino acids. J lost 2 bases, V lost 6 bases, and 5 bases had no gene match. Germline V lookup: CDR1 LNHDA, CDR2 SQIVND (reference sequence). DNA of the CDR3: TGTGCCAGTAGCCTAACAGGGGGCGGCAATCAGCCCCAGCATTTT. Its translation is CASSLTGGGNQPQHF.

J is TRBJ2-1 and V is TRBV27, with unresolved D. This CDR3 spans 16 amino acids. V gave up 5 bases and J gave up 2 bases, with 16 bases separating them. Germline V gene sequence: CDR1 MNHEY, CDR2 SMNVEV (reference sequence). The CDR3 DNA reads as TGTGCCAGCAGTCCCCTAACCCGGAGTACCTACAATGAGCAGTTCTTC. Translation gives CASSPLTRSTYNEQFF.

The chain is built from TRBV3-1 (or the pseudogene TRBV3-2) and TRBJ2-7, with TRBD2 matching over 12 bases. This CDR3 region has 15 residues. Germline CDR1 is LGHDT and CDR2 is YNNKEL (reference sequence). Unmatched junction bases numbered 3, after V lost 4 bases and J lost 2 bases. The CDR3 is CASSRTSGRTYEQYF. As DNA, the CDR3 is TGTGCCAGCAGCCGCACTAGCGGGAGGACCTACGAGCAGTACTTC.

The V call is TRBV7-9, the J call TRBJ1-2; D not resolved. The V gene lost 8 bases and the J gene lost 2 bases, with 12 bases spanning the gap. Germline V gene sequence: CDR1 SEHNR, CDR2 FQNEAQ (reference sequence). The CDR3 totals 13 residues. CDR3: CASGQQQNYGYTF. The DNA of the CDR3 is TGTGCCAGCGGCCAACAGCAGAACTATGGCTACACCTTC.